The 20 T cell receptor beta chains in this list originate from one sample, sequenced in a study of cytomegalovirus exposure and HLA in healthy donors. Primers for the PCR totalled 60 Vbeta and 13 Jbeta. Some clones are missing from TCRdb's copy, which holds only in-frame ones; the method was immunoSEQ multiplex PCR. The sample includes roughly 200,000 clones, more than 60% of them seen just once. The sample comprised PBMCs. The origin of the receptors is a man aged 45-65 years in good health and CMV-seronegative.

V usage is TRBV28 and J usage is TRBJ2-2; 9 positions match TRBD1. V shed 5 bases and J 4 bases; nucleotides not matched to a gene: 5. Germline CDR1 reads MDHEN; CDR2 reads SYDVKM. The CDR3 is 15 amino acids. The DNA of the CDR3 is TGTGCCAGCAGTCACGGACAGGGGCGCACCGGGGAGCTGTTTTTT. Protein product: CASSHGQGRTGELFF.

This chain uses TRBV19 with TRBJ1-2; D might be TRBD1 (6 bases). CDR1 and CDR2 (germline): LNHDA, SQIVND (reference sequence). The ends were cut back, 5 bases at V and 10 bases at J, with 11 bases in the middle. CDR3 length: 11 residues. The CDR3 DNA reads as TGTGCCAGTAGTGGCTGGACAGACTACACCTTC. This encodes CASSGWTDYTF.

V and J are TRBV5-1 and TRBJ2-6, with D possibly TRBD1 on 6 matching bases. CDR1 is SGHRS and CDR2 is YFSETQ in the germline V gene. CDR3 length equals 15 residues. Deletions cut 2 bases from V and 3 bases from J, with 9 bases between. CDR3 nucleotides: TGCGCCAGCAGCTTTACAGGGCATGGGGCCAACGTCCTGACTTTC. This sequence encodes CASSFTGHGANVLTF. The full variable domain, its missing parts supplied by reference TRBV5-1 and TRBJ2-6, is KAGVTQTPRYLIKTRGQQVTLSCSPISGHRSVSWYQQTPGQGLQFLFEYFSETQRNKGNFPGRFSGRQFSNSRSEMNVSTLELGDSALYLCASSFTGHGANVLTFGAGSRLTVL.

The chain is built from TRBV6-4 and TRBJ2-2; TRBD1 aligns across 8 bases. This CDR3 is 14 amino acids long. The V and J ends lost 10 bases and 3 bases, in that order; junction bases with no gene match: 7. Germline V gene lookup returns CDR1 MRHNA and CDR2 SNTAGT. The CDR3 nucleotides read TGTGCCACCAGGACAGGGCAGTACACCGGGGAGCTGTTTTTT. This sequence encodes CATRTGQYTGELFF.

This chain uses TRBV30 with TRBJ1-5; tentative D call: TRBD1 (6 bases). Trimming removed 4 bases at V and 4 bases at J, with 11 bases between. This CDR3 contains 13 residues. Per the germline V gene, CDR1 is GTSNPN and CDR2 is SVGIG (reference sequence). The CDR3 bases are TGTGCCTGGACCCGAGGACAGAATCAGCCCCAGCATTTT. This codes for CAWTRGQNQPQHF. Full variable domain (missing parts from reference TRBV30 and TRBJ1-5): SQTIHQWPATLVQPVGSPLSLECTVEGTSNPNLYWYRQAAGRGLQLLFYSVGIGQISSEVPQNLSASRPQDRQFILSSKKLLLSDSGFYLCAWTRGQNQPQHFGDGTRLSIL.

CDR3 in amino acids: CASSLAGLAVDTQYF. The CDR3 DNA sequence: TGTGCCAGCAGCTTAGCGGGACTAGCCGTGGATACGCAGTATTTT. The chain carries TRBV7-8 and TRBJ2-3; TRBD2 aligns across 9 bases. The CDR3 has 15 amino acids. In germline, CDR1 is SGHVS, CDR2 FQNEAQ. V lost 0 bases, J lost 6 bases, and 4 bases stayed unmatched.

This clone was counted once. The chain has TRBV29-1 and TRBJ2-1; TRBD2 aligns across 12 bases. Germline CDR1 is SQVTM and CDR2 is ANQGSEA. The CDR3 contains 14 residues. With V trimmed by 7 bases and J by 9 bases, 10 bases remained unmatched. The CDR3 sequence: CSADRLAGDSEQFF. In DNA, the CDR3 is TGCAGCGCCGATAGACTAGCGGGAGATAGTGAGCAGTTCTTC.

The rearrangement links TRBV4-1 to TRBJ2-1, with D possibly TRBD2 on 6 matching bases. Per germline, CDR1 MGHRA and CDR2 YSYEKL. CDR3 size: 14 residues. Trimming cost V 4 bases and J 8 bases, with 15 bases left between them. The CDR3 here is CASSPHGGTDEQFF. CDR3 in DNA: TGCGCCAGCAGCCCCCATGGGGGGACGGATGAGCAGTTCTTC.

The V gene is TRBV6-1, the J gene TRBJ1-1; D unclear. Germline-derived CDR1 and CDR2 are MNHNS and SASEGT. The CDR3 length is 13 residues. V lost 5 bases, J lost 1 base, and 8 bases lay in between. In nucleotides, the CDR3 is TGTGCCAGCAGTAAGCCCGGGAACACTGAAGCTTTCTTT. It codes for CASSKPGNTEAFF.

The genes are TRBV27 and TRBJ1-1, with D tentatively TRBD1 (5 bases). V dropped 3 bases and J dropped 11 bases, with 16 bases sitting between them. The germline V gene has CDR1 MNHEY and CDR2 SMNVEV (reference sequence). The length of the CDR3 is 13 residues. CDR3 nucleotide sequence: TGTGCCAGCAGTTTGGCGCAGGGAAGGTGGGCTTTCTTT. Translating gives CASSLAQGRWAFF.

The genes are TRBV19 and TRBJ2-7, with a tentative D call TRBD2 (6 bases). Per the germline V gene, CDR1 is LNHDA and CDR2 is SQIVND (reference sequence). The V gene lost 10 bases and the J gene lost 0 bases, with 25 bases spanning the gap. The CDR3 has 17 residues. The CDR3: CATSSGSGKGPSYEQYF. CDR3 nucleotide sequence: TGTGCCACCTCTTCAGGTAGCGGCAAAGGACCCTCCTACGAGCAGTACTTC.

DNA of the CDR3: TGTGCCAGCAGTTCCCGGGGTAGCGGGAGTATCGTTGAGCAGTTCTTC. Translation gives CASSSRGSGSIVEQFF. The chain joins TRBV7-2 to TRBJ2-1; 9 bases align to TRBD2. Germline V gene sequence: CDR1 SGHTA, CDR2 FQGNSA. The CDR3 totals 16 residues. With V trimmed by 6 bases and J by 9 bases, 15 bases remained unmatched.

This chain connects TRBV2 to TRBJ2-1, with unresolved D. This CDR3 region has 12 residues. Deletions cut 5 bases from V and 4 bases from J, with 6 bases between. Germline-derived CDR1 and CDR2 are SNHLY and FYNNEI. In DNA form, the CDR3 reads TGTGCCAGCAGTCCCTCTTACAATGAGCAGTTCTTC. Protein: CASSPSYNEQFF.

The CDR3 DNA sequence: TGTGCCAGCAGTTTATACGGGATCGGCCCGAACACCGGGGAGCTGTTTTTT. It translates to CASSLYGIGPNTGELFF. V and J are TRBV28 and TRBJ2-2; a possible D gene is TRBD2 (5 bases). Trimming took off 1 base at V and 0 bases at J, with 12 bases between the two ends. This CDR3 is 17 amino acids long. Germline CDR1 MDHEN, CDR2 SYDVKM.

The genes are TRBV7-2 and TRBJ2-5; 7 bases are a match to TRBD2. The CDR3 spans 18 residues. The V gene's germline CDR1 is SGHTA and CDR2 FQGNSA. Germline trimming cut 5 bases from V and 5 bases from J; bases unmatched to any gene: 20. The CDR3 reads CASSPRFAAGEVGETQYF. CDR3 bases: TGTGCCAGCAGCCCAAGGTTTGCGGCGGGAGAGGTAGGCGAGACCCAGTACTTC.

The gene calls are TRBV19 and TRBJ2-5, with TRBD2 matching over 7 bases. V was pared by 0 bases and J by 4 bases, with 8 bases of the junction left unmatched. This CDR3 has 16 amino acids. Germline V gene sequence: CDR1 LNHDA, CDR2 SQIVND (reference sequence). The CDR3 loop reads CASSIEGGGSAETQYF. CDR3 nucleotides: TGTGCCAGTAGTATAGAAGGCGGGGGAAGTGCAGAGACCCAGTACTTC.

This clone appeared a few times. This chain connects TRBV30 to TRBJ2-3; no reliable D call. The germline CDR1 and CDR2 sequences are GTSNPN and SVGIG (reference sequence). The CDR3 has 15 amino acids. The V end was cut by 3 bases, the J end by 0 bases, with 13 bases between. The CDR3 here is CAWRERIFSTDTQYF. CDR3 nucleotide sequence: TGTGCCTGGAGAGAGCGTATCTTCAGCACAGATACGCAGTATTTT. Using reference TRBV30 and TRBJ2-3 for the parts outside the CDR3, the full variable domain is SQTIHQWPATLVQPVGSPLSLECTVEGTSNPNLYWYRQAAGRGLQLLFYSVGIGQISSEVPQNLSASRPQDRQFILSSKKLLLSDSGFYLCAWRERIFSTDTQYFGPGTRLTVL.

V is TRBV23-1 and J is TRBJ1-5, with unresolved D. TRBV23-1 is reported as an ORF; its role is uncertain. This CDR3 has 15 residues. V gave up 8 bases and J gave up 4 bases, with 18 bases separating them. The CDR3 is CASRSATGANQPQHF. The CDR3 DNA sequence: TGCGCCAGCCGTTCCGCAACGGGAGCAAATCAGCCCCAGCATTTT.

The V call is TRBV5-1, the J call TRBJ2-7; 9 bases are a match to TRBD1. Looked up from germline, CDR1 is SGHRS and CDR2 is YFSETQ. Germline trimming cut 4 bases from V and 1 base from J; bases unmatched to any gene: 6. The CDR3 is 15 amino acids. CDR3: CASSAGTGRSYEQYF. In DNA, the CDR3 is TGCGCCAGCAGCGCAGGGACAGGGCGATCCTACGAGCAGTACTTC.

The V call is TRBV2, the J call TRBJ2-7; D is uncertain. The germline V gene has CDR1 SNHLY and CDR2 FYNNEI. The CDR3 covers 12 residues. V was clipped by 4 bases and J by 2 bases, with 6 bases between them. The CDR3 DNA reads as TGTGCCAGCAGTGGGCAGGCCTACGAGCAGTACTTC. Its protein is CASSGQAYEQYF.